This T cell receptor (beta chain) was observed in a study of PD-1 blockade in mismatch repair-deficient tumors. Study findings and constraints: Tumor-resident clones, often absent from pretreatment blood, expanded after pembrolizumab and then contracted.

Profiled with immunoSEQ multiplex PCR; TCRdb holds only in-frame clones, not every one. The sample shows under 50,000 clones, 77% of them seen only once. All patients were mismatch repair deficient, assessed by either PCR or immunohistochemistry. TCRs were sequenced from three patients responding to pembrolizumab. Regarding this clone: Its target is not known.

Trimming removed 4 bases from V and 0 bases from J, with 12 bases in between. Germline V gene lookup returns CDR1 SNHLY and CDR2 FYNNEI. This CDR3 spans 16 amino acids. The rearrangement uses TRBV2 and TRBJ2-2; D is possibly TRBD1 or TRBD2 (5 bases each). The TCR sequence derives from an adult with mismatch repair-deficient cancer. Material: PBMCs, obtained before pembrolizumab treatment. The CDR3 loop reads CASSVGPGPNTGELFF. The CDR3 DNA is TGTGCCAGCAGTGTGGGACCCGGCCCGAACACCGGGGAGCTGTTTTTT.